Shown below are 20 T cell receptor beta chains from a single sample sequenced in a study of shared T cell receptors in the human thymus. Produced via immunoSEQ multiplex PCR; TCRdb's table is partial and in-frame only. The data show hundreds of thousands of clones, roughly 94% seen once. Sequenced sample: thymocytes. These TCRs come from a human donor.

The gene calls are TRBV7-6 and TRBJ2-1; the D gene could be TRBD1 or TRBD2 (6 bases each). CDR1 is SGHVS and CDR2 is FNYEAQ in the germline V gene. The CDR3 is 16 residues long. The V end lost 10 bases, the J end lost 9 bases, and 28 bases lay between the germline ends. CDR3 bases: TGTGCCATTTATCCACTAGCAGCGGTTCCCAGGGGTGAGCAGTTCTTC. Protein: CAIYPLAAVPRGEQFF. Full variable domain (remainder filled in from reference TRBV7-6 and TRBJ2-1): GAGVSQSPRYKVTKRGQDVALRCDPISGHVSLYWYRQALGQGPEFLTYFNYEAQQDKSGLPNDRFSAERPEGSISTLTIQRTEQRDSAMYRCAIYPLAAVPRGEQFFGPGTRLTVL.

The rearrangement joins TRBV4-1 to TRBJ2-3; 10 bases are a match to TRBD1. The germline V gene encodes CDR1 MGHRA and CDR2 YSYEKL. V was clipped by 1 base and J by 1 base; unmatched bases: 11. This CDR3 has 19 amino acids. CDR3 coding DNA: TGCGCCAGCAGCCAAGCACCGGGACAGGGGTGGTCTGGCACAGATACGCAGTATTTT. Its translation: CASSQAPGQGWSGTDTQYF.

The chain has TRBV7-9 and TRBJ2-3; 10 positions match TRBD2. CDR1 SEHNR and CDR2 FQNEAQ come from the germline V gene (reference sequence). The CDR3 is made up of 17 amino acids. V gave up 0 bases and J gave up 2 bases; unmatched junction bases: 5. The CDR3 DNA is TGTGCCAGCAGCTTAGCCCCAGCGGGAGGGCCCACAGATACGCAGTATTTT. This gives the protein CASSLAPAGGPTDTQYF.

V is TRBV4-2 and J is TRBJ1-1, with D perhaps TRBD1 (5 bases). Germline CDR1 LGHNA, CDR2 YNFKEQ. The germline V and J ends were trimmed by 0 bases and 0 bases, with 14 bases remaining between them. CDR3 length: 17 residues. CDR3 sequence reads: CASSQEYRGFMNTEAFF. The CDR3 coding sequence is TGTGCCAGCAGCCAAGAATATAGGGGCTTCATGAACACTGAAGCTTTCTTT.

Regarding this clone: The junction departs from germline at one end; a sequencing error may be responsible. The chain joins TRBV6-4 to TRBJ1-1; 9 bases match TRBD1. CDR1 and CDR2 from the germline V gene are MRHNA and SNTAGT. The CDR3 is made up of 11 amino acids. The chain's CDR3 is CASGKGDRAVF. As DNA, the CDR3 is TGTGCCAGCGGGAAGGGGGACAGGGCAGTGTTT.

The chain carries TRBV5-5 and TRBJ1-1; D gene ambiguous. The germline CDR1 and CDR2 sequences are SGHKS and YYEKEE (reference sequence). V lost 0 bases and J lost 9, with 9 bases in between. The CDR3 covers 12 residues. The CDR3: CASSLVGGQAFF. CDR3 sequence (DNA): TGTGCCAGCAGCTTGGTGGGAGGCCAAGCTTTCTTT.

The CDR3 spells CASSLVGSGRASYNEQFF. In DNA, the CDR3 is TGTGCCAGCAGCTTAGTCGGTAGCGGGAGGGCCTCCTACAATGAGCAGTTCTTC. The chain couples TRBV11-2 to TRBJ2-1; 11 bases are shared with TRBD2. The CDR3 length is 18 residues. V lost 1 base, J lost 0 bases, and 5 bases stayed unmatched. Germline V lookup: CDR1 SGHAT, CDR2 FQNNGV. Supplemented by reference TRBV11-2 and TRBJ2-1, the full variable domain reads EAGVAQSPRYKIIEKRQSVAFWCNPISGHATLYWYQQILGQGPKLLIQFQNNGVVDDSQLPKDRFSAERLKGVDSTLKIQPAKLEDSAVYLCASSLVGSGRASYNEQFFGPGTRLTVL.

The genes are TRBV11-2 and TRBJ2-7; 9 bases are shared with TRBD1. Trimming at V came to 1 base and at J to 6 bases, leaving 10 bases not matched to a gene. This CDR3 spans 16 amino acids. Germline V gene data show CDR1 as SGHAT and CDR2 as FQNNGV. The CDR3 sequence: CASSLAPGQGSCEQYF. CDR3 coding DNA: TGTGCCAGCAGCTTAGCTCCGGGACAGGGATCGTGCGAGCAGTACTTC.

The chain has TRBV28 and TRBJ1-2; 7 nucleotides match TRBD1. The CDR3 totals 14 residues. V lost 5 bases and J lost 2; bases outside the gene matches: 5. Germline V gives CDR1 MDHEN, CDR2 SYDVKM. CDR3 sequence reads: CASSGTGQNYGYTF. CDR3 sequence (DNA): TGTGCCAGCAGTGGCACGGGACAGAACTATGGCTACACCTTC.

This sequence joins TRBV25-1 and TRBJ2-7; TRBD2 agrees at 8 bases. With V trimmed by 3 bases and J by 0 bases, 1 base remained unmatched. This CDR3 region has 14 residues. Germline CDR1 is MGHDK and CDR2 is SYGVNS. The CDR3 here is CASSDAGGSYEQYF. In DNA form, the CDR3 reads TGTGCCAGCAGTGATGCGGGGGGCTCCTACGAGCAGTACTTC.

V gene TRBV4-2 combines with J gene TRBJ2-3; tentatively, D is TRBD1 (5 bases). Trimming stripped 0 bases from V and 5 bases from J, with 12 bases between. Germline V gene data show CDR1 as LGHNA and CDR2 as YNFKEQ. CDR3 length: 15 amino acids. CDR3 residues: CASSQDRGLEDTQYF. The DNA of the CDR3 is TGTGCCAGCAGCCAAGATAGGGGCCTCGAAGATACGCAGTATTTT.

The J gene is TRBJ2-5, the V gene TRBV5-6; D tentatively fits TRBD1 or TRBD2 (6 bases each). The germline V and J ends were trimmed by 0 bases and 5 bases, with 17 bases remaining between them. This CDR3 spans 16 amino acids. Per the germline V gene, CDR1 is SGHDT and CDR2 is YYEEEE. The CDR3 sequence: CASSLVRGGRWETQYF. The CDR3 bases are TGTGCCAGCAGCTTGGTCCGTGGGGGGCGCTGGGAGACCCAGTACTTC. The full variable domain, with the rest looked up from reference TRBV5-6 and TRBJ2-5, is DAGVTQSPTHLIKTRGQQVTLRCSPKSGHDTVSWYQQALGQGPQFIFQYYEEEERQRGNFPDRFSGHQFPNYSSELNVNALLLGDSALYLCASSLVRGGRWETQYFGPGTRLLVL.

J is TRBJ1-5 and V is TRBV19, with D tentatively TRBD1 (5 bases). The CDR3 extends over 14 amino acids. Germline assignment: CDR1 LNHDA and CDR2 SQIVND (reference sequence). Deletions cut 5 bases from V and 4 bases from J, with 12 bases between. CDR3 nucleotide sequence: TGTGCCAGTAGTGTCTGGGGGGGGAATCAGCCCCAGCATTTT. It yields the protein CASSVWGGNQPQHF.

V is TRBV28 and J is TRBJ2-7; TRBD2 matches 8 bases. This CDR3 comprises 16 residues. The germline CDR1 and CDR2 sequences are MDHEN and SYDVKM. V shed 6 bases, J shed 2 bases, and the junction held 12 bases outside the gene matches. CDR3: CASSPGGTRSTYEQYF. Written as DNA, the CDR3 is TGTGCCAGCAGCCCTGGGGGGACTAGAAGTACCTACGAGCAGTACTTC.

The rearrangement uses TRBV25-1 and TRBJ1-4; D perhaps matches TRBD1 (6 bases). V shed 9 bases and J shed 7 bases, with 15 bases lying between them. This CDR3 contains 13 residues. In germline, CDR1 is MGHDK, CDR2 SYGVNS. The CDR3 protein is CARRGAGPEKLFF. CDR3 sequence (DNA): TGTGCCAGACGGGGGGCAGGGCCTGAAAAACTGTTTTTT.

CDR3 in amino acids: CATSRVTHTDTQYF. CDR3 bases: TGTGCCACCAGCAGAGTAACACACACAGATACGCAGTATTTT. The chain has TRBV15 and TRBJ2-3, with D unclear. This CDR3 is built from 14 residues. Germline V gives CDR1 LNHNV, CDR2 YYDKDF (reference sequence). V lost 1 base and J 2 bases, leaving 7 bases between the germline ends.

The gene calls are TRBV7-6 and TRBJ2-7; unclear D gene. V lost 8 bases and J lost 0, with 17 bases in between. From germline, CDR1 is SGHVS and CDR2 FNYEAQ. The length of the CDR3 is 15 residues. CDR3 bases: TGTGCCAGCCGGCTGGATCAAAGGAGCTCCTACGAGCAGTACTTC. This sequence encodes CASRLDQRSSYEQYF. Together with reference TRBV7-6 and TRBJ2-7, the CDR3 gives the full variable domain: GAGVSQSPRYKVTKRGQDVALRCDPISGHVSLYWYRQALGQGPEFLTYFNYEAQQDKSGLPNDRFSAERPEGSISTLTIQRTEQRDSAMYRCASRLDQRSSYEQYFGPGTRLTVT.

This clone was detected once. This chain joins TRBV9 and TRBJ2-7; TRBD2 agrees at 16 bases. The V segment lost 2 bases and the J segment 3 bases; nucleotides outside the gene matches: 14. The CDR3 length is 20 residues. CDR1 and CDR2 (germline): SGDLS, YYNGEE. The CDR3 DNA follows: TGTGCCAGCAGCGTTTCCGGGACTAGCGGGAGGGCCTCTTTGCTCTACGAGCAGTACTTC. Protein: CASSVSGTSGRASLLYEQYF.

This sequence joins TRBV19 and TRBJ2-3, with D perhaps matching TRBD1 (5 bases). Germline lookup yields CDR1 LNHDA and CDR2 SQIVND (reference sequence). Trimming shortened V by 8 bases and J by 1 base, and 10 bases separated the two germline ends. The CDR3 extends over 13 amino acids. CDR3 nucleotides: TGTGCCAGTGGGGAACAGGGCACAGATACGCAGTATTTT. This sequence encodes CASGEQGTDTQYF.

J is TRBJ1-2 and V is TRBV27; 11 bases are a match to TRBD1. The CDR3 spans 17 residues. The germline gives CDR1 MNHEY, CDR2 SMNVEV (reference sequence). The V and J ends lost 5 bases and 1 base, in that order; junction bases with no gene match: 9. The CDR3 sequence is CASSPRTGGSRNYGYTF. The CDR3 DNA follows: TGTGCCAGCAGTCCCAGGACAGGGGGCTCGCGTAACTATGGCTACACCTTC.